Below, 14 T cell receptor beta chains from the same sample are listed, as sequenced in a study of T cells in Graves' hyperthyroidism and ophthalmopathy (dated by TCRdb to between 2018 and 2021). Library preparation employed multiplex PCR. Sequencing relied on an Illumina HiSeq 2000. The TCR beta CDR3 regions were amplified from RNA transcripts. The TCR CDR3 was subjected to a first round of RT-PCR using the HTBI primer set and the Qiagen OneStep RT-PCR kit. Using fastp trimming at Q25 and MiXCR clonotype assembly, TCRdb reanalyzed the public sequencing data and kept in-frame beta chains. Rows matching on CDR3 protein sequence are summarized as one entry with the most common DNA and genes. Within this sample are 500,000 to 800,000 distinct CDR3 sequences, with about 14% of them counted one time only. The ten largest clones capture 12% of the sample. Specimen: blood. These receptor sequences come from a woman aged 50 to 60 with Graves' ophthalmopathy.

This clonotype was observed at least ten times. The V gene is TRBV6-6, the J gene TRBJ2-7; a weak D match, TRBD2 (5 bases). The length of the CDR3 is 15 residues. V lost 2 bases and J 3 bases, leaving 14 bases between the germline ends. The V gene's germline CDR1 is MNHNY and CDR2 SVGAGI (reference sequence). The CDR3 nucleotides are TGTGCCAGCAGTTACGGAAAGAGGGTTAGCTACGAGCAGTACTTC. Amino acid sequence: CASSYGKRVSYEQYF.

This clonotype was observed at least ten times. V is TRBV30 and J is TRBJ2-1; TRBD2 matches 8 bases. The CDR3 totals 16 residues. Germline CDR1 and CDR2: GTSNPN and SVGIG (reference sequence). Trimming at V came to 3 bases and at J to 0 bases, leaving 7 bases not matched to a gene. This chain's CDR3 is CAWRMWAGGSYNEQFF. The CDR3 region has the DNA TGTGCCTGGAGGATGTGGGCGGGGGGCTCCTACAATGAGCAGTTCTTC.

In its sample, this clonotype was seen many times. The chain joins TRBV18 to TRBJ1-6; the match to TRBD1 covers 9 bases. Per germline, CDR1 KGHSH and CDR2 LQKENI. This CDR3 is built from 16 residues. Trimming removed 3 bases from V and 10 bases from J; junction bases left unmatched: 10. CDR3 coding DNA: TGTGCCAGCTCACCTCTACAGGGACAGGGAAGCTCACCCCTCCACTTT. Translation gives CASSPLQGQGSSPLHF.

This clonotype was seen many times. The chain has TRBV7-9 and TRBJ2-2, with 11 bases lining up with TRBD2. Germline V CDR1 and CDR2: SEHNR, FQNEAQ (reference sequence). This CDR3 spans 19 amino acids. Germline trimming cut 1 base from V and 2 bases from J; bases unmatched to any gene: 9. The CDR3 sequence is CASSLVRTSGYFNTGELFF. Written as DNA, the CDR3 is TGTGCCAGCAGCTTAGTTCGGACTAGCGGGTATTTCAACACCGGGGAGCTGTTTTTT.

In regard to this clonotype: A much bigger clone sits one base away, suggesting this may be a read error. V usage is TRBV27 and J usage is TRBJ1-4; a weak D match, TRBD1 (5 bases). Germline V gives CDR1 MNHEY, CDR2 SMNVEV (reference sequence). The CDR3 is 15 amino acids. V was clipped by 6 bases and J by 5 bases, with 16 bases between them. The CDR3, as DNA: TGTGCCAGCAGACCCCCGAGACAGCCCAATGAAAAACTGTTTTTT. Protein sequence: CASRPPRQPNEKLFF.

This clonotype was seen ten or more times. The chain links TRBV27 to TRBJ2-7; D is ambiguous. The CDR3 covers 13 residues. The V end lost 3 bases, the J end lost 6 bases, and 12 bases lay between the germline ends. The germline CDR1 and CDR2 sequences are MNHEY and SMNVEV (reference sequence). CDR3 loop: CASSFGVLGEQYF. The DNA for the CDR3 is TGTGCCAGCAGTTTTGGGGTCTTAGGCGAGCAGTACTTC.

This clonotype was found many times. The CDR3 spells CATSSLAYEQFF. CDR3 DNA: TGTGCCACCAGCAGCCTAGCGTATGAGCAGTTCTTC. The chain links TRBV24-1 to TRBJ2-1; D might be TRBD2 (6 bases). Germline V gene sequence: CDR1 KGHDR, CDR2 SFDVKD. V shed 7 bases and J shed 8 bases, with 11 bases lying between them. The CDR3 is 12 amino acids.

This clonotype was observed at least ten times. This chain connects TRBV6-2 or TRBV6-3 to TRBJ1-1; the D gene is possibly TRBD1 (5 bases). Germline V gives CDR1 MNHEY, CDR2 SVGEGT. The V and J ends lost 8 bases and 4 bases respectively, with 8 bases between them. This CDR3 is built from 11 residues. The CDR3 DNA sequence: TGTGCCAGCGTAAGGGGCACTGAAGCTTTCTTT. Translating it yields CASVRGTEAFF.

This clonotype was picked up many times. The chain uses TRBV20-1 and TRBJ1-6, with a weak D call TRBD1 (6 bases). Germline assignment: CDR1 DFQATT and CDR2 SNEGSKA (reference sequence). V was pared by 4 bases and J by 5 bases, with 12 bases between. The CDR3 covers 14 residues. CDR3 sequence reads: CSAKGHRDNSPLHF. The CDR3 DNA reads TGCAGTGCTAAAGGACACAGGGATAATTCACCCCTCCACTTT.

This clonotype was picked up many times. V gene TRBV27 combines with J gene TRBJ2-1, with TRBD2 matching 11 bases. Germline V gene sequence: CDR1 MNHEY, CDR2 SMNVEV (reference sequence). This CDR3 has 16 residues. Losses at the gene ends were 1 base for V and 8 bases for J; bases not matched to a gene: 7. The CDR3 DNA follows: TGTGCCAGCAGTTTATACGGGACTAGCGGATCCTATGAGCAGTTCTTC. It yields the protein CASSLYGTSGSYEQFF.

This clonotype was picked up many times. The V call is TRBV13, the J call TRBJ2-7; D not resolved. Germline CDR1 is PRHDT and CDR2 is FYEKMQ (reference sequence). The V end was cut by 3 bases, the J end by 5 bases, with 14 bases between. The CDR3 sequence is 14 residues long. CDR3 sequence: CASSLTHVTHEQYF. The CDR3 region has the DNA TGTGCCAGCAGCTTGACTCACGTTACCCACGAGCAGTACTTC.

At least ten counts were recorded for this clonotype. V usage is TRBV20-1 and J usage is TRBJ2-1; 12 bases are shared with TRBD2. The CDR3 runs 17 residues. V gave up 5 bases and J gave up 5 bases; unmatched junction bases: 13. Germline loops: CDR1 DFQATT, CDR2 SNEGSKA (reference sequence). The CDR3 is CSAHGGLAGGRDNEQFF. The CDR3 DNA reads TGCAGTGCTCATGGGGGGCTAGCGGGAGGGCGGGACAATGAGCAGTTCTTC.

The V gene is TRBV29-1, the J gene TRBJ2-1; 14 bases fit TRBD2. V was pared by 2 bases and J by 10 bases, with 1 base of the junction left unmatched. This CDR3 has 13 amino acids. CDR1 is SQVTM, CDR2 ANQGSEA, per germline. This chain's CDR3 is CSVERTSGGEQFF. Here the CDR3 DNA reads TGCAGCGTTGAAAGGACTAGCGGGGGGGAGCAGTTCTTC.

At least ten counts were recorded for this clonotype. This rearrangement joins TRBV27 to TRBJ2-5; TRBD2 is a possible D gene (5 bases). Germline CDR1 reads MNHEY; CDR2 reads SMNVEV (reference sequence). The V and J ends lost 7 bases and 1 base respectively, with 10 bases between them. This CDR3 has 13 residues. The CDR3 loop is CASTDGIQETQYF. Written as DNA, the CDR3 is TGTGCCAGCACCGACGGGATCCAAGAGACCCAGTACTTC.